This TCR beta chain stems from a study of siplizumab effects on memory and regulatory T cells. With respect to this clone: Antigen specificity is unknown.

TCRdb's table, derived via immunoSEQ multiplex PCR, lists solely in-frame clones and lacks some. Of some 100,000 clones detected, roughly 92% appear once; the ten largest clones hold about 0.6%. The CDR3 covers 17 residues. CDR1 SNHLY and CDR2 FYNNEI come from the germline V gene. V trimming: 3 bases; J trimming: 0 bases; junction bases outside the gene matches: 5. Regarding the study as a whole: Naive or memory phenotype was unassignable for roughly 75-96% of proliferating CD4+ or CD8+ clones. Tregs that proliferated in siplizumab cultures did not have their suppressive function confirmed.

What was sequenced was Tregs sorted from blood. This chain joins TRBV2 and TRBJ2-6; the match to TRBD1 covers 7 bases. The source of this sequence is a human donor in good health. DNA of the CDR3: TGTGCCAGCAGTGAGGAACAGGGGACCTCTGGGGCCAACGTCCTGACTTTC. Its protein is CASSEEQGTSGANVLTF. The whole variable domain, filled in from reference TRBV2 and TRBJ2-6, reads EPEVTQTPSHQVTQMGQEVILRCVPISNHLYFYWYRQILGQKVEFLVSFYNNEISEKSEIFDDQFSVERPDGSNFTLKIRSTKLEDSAMYFCASSEEQGTSGANVLTFGAGSRLTVL.